These 3 T cell receptor beta chains were all obtained from the same sample, sequenced in a study of regulatory T cells in long-lasting Graves disease. The time point denotes: newly diagnosed GD, antithyroid drugs for less than 3 months. RNA isolated from PBMCs was used to make the TCR library. Building the TCR beta libraries relied on iRepertoire HTBI primers, and CDR3 regions underwent Arm-PCR. TCRdb re-derived calls from the multiplex PCR reads in MiXCR, one entry per CDR3 protein. The data hold 400,000 to 500,000 distinct CDR3 sequences, with 13% to 15% observed a single time. These data were likewise used in another study, on T cells in Graves' hyperthyroidism and ophthalmopathy.

The sequenced sample was peripheral blood mononuclear cells (PBMCs), obtained at new diagnosis, from a patient treated with antithyroid drugs. The receptors derive from a woman between 45 and 60 years old with Graves disease.

This clonotype has at least ten counts. The J gene is TRBJ2-7, the V gene TRBV11-2; 8 bases match TRBD1. Losses at the gene ends were 2 bases for V and 2 bases for J; bases not matched to a gene: 5. From germline, CDR1 is SGHAT and CDR2 FQNNGV. The CDR3 loop spans 15 amino acids. The CDR3 sequence: CASSLTGTGPYEQYF. Here the CDR3 DNA reads TGTGCCAGCAGCTTAACCGGGACAGGCCCCTACGAGCAGTACTTC.

This clonotype was seen a few times. This chain connects TRBV18 to TRBJ2-7, with 7 bases identical to TRBD2. V dropped 3 bases and J dropped 2; count of bases not matched to a gene: 10. The CDR3 has 16 amino acids. Germline-derived CDR1 and CDR2 are KGHSH and LQKENI. The CDR3 DNA follows: TGTGCCAGCTCACCTCCCAACCCGGGACTAACCTACGAGCAGTACTTC. It codes for CASSPPNPGLTYEQYF.

V usage is TRBV7-9 and J usage is TRBJ2-1; weak D call: TRBD2 (6 bases). Germline V gives CDR1 SEHNR, CDR2 FQNEAQ (reference sequence). V gave up 7 bases and J gave up 2 bases, with 15 bases separating them. The CDR3 is 15 residues long. Here the CDR3 reads CASTPGSGAYNEQFF. The CDR3 DNA reads TGTGCCAGCACCCCGGGTAGCGGAGCCTACAATGAGCAGTTCTTC. Complete variable domain (other parts from reference TRBV7-9 and TRBJ2-1): DTGVSQNPRHKITKRGQNVTFRCDPISEHNRLYWYRQTLGQGPEFLTYFQNEAQLEKSRLLSDRFSAERPKGSFSTLEIQRTEQGDSAMYLCASTPGSGAYNEQFFGPGTRLTVL.